Listed below are T cell receptor beta chains from one sample, sequenced in a study of CDR3 diversity in severe acne. TCRdb reprocessed the PCR reads with MiXCR, giving one entry per CDR3 protein. The table has about 86,000 distinct CDR3 sequences, roughly 51% seen once; the top ten hold roughly an eighth. Input material: blood. These receptors were collected from a male donor in good health, without acne. Each CDR3 is given with its conserved first and last residue. The D gene is left open where the match is weak. Clone size is given for some rows only: seen once, a few or many times, or a class if the clone is expanded.

D	V	size	J	DNA	CDR3
.	TRBV25-1	.	TRBJ2-7	TGTGCCAGCAGAGGCCGGGACGGGACCTACGAGCAGTACTTC	CASRGRDGTYEQYF
.	TRBV6-5	.	TRBJ1-1	TGTGCCAGCAGTTACTCGTCACAGGCGAACACTGAAGCTTTCTTT	CASSYSSQANTEAFF
.	TRBV27	.	TRBJ1-5	TGTGCCAGCATACCATTCTCGGGGTATAGCAATCAGCCCCAGCATTTT	CASIPFSGYSNQPQHF
TRBD1	TRBV6-1	.	TRBJ1-2	TGTGCCAGCAGTTTAGTTACAGGGGTAAATGGCTACACCTTC	CASSLVTGVNGYTF
.	TRBV5-1	.	TRBJ2-5	TGCGCCAGCAGCTCCGGACGGGCAGGGGAGACCCAGTACTTC	CASSSGRAGETQYF
.	TRBV2	many	TRBJ1-5	TGTGCCTGTCAGAAGGGCAGGTCTCAGCCCCAGCATTTT	CACQKGRSQPQHF
TRBD1	TRBV6-4	.	TRBJ2-6	TGTGCCAGCTGGGACAGGGAGTACGGGGCCAACGTCCTGACTTTC	CASWDREYGANVLTF
.	TRBV28	few	TRBJ2-7	TGTGCCAGTGGACGTGACTCCTACGAGCAGTACTTC	CASGRDSYEQYF
.	TRBV19	.	TRBJ1-1	TGTGCCAGTAGTAACCTGGGGGGGGCCACTGAAGCTTTCTTT	CASSNLGGATEAFF
TRBD1	TRBV9	few	TRBJ1-2	TGTGCCAGCAGCGCGGGGACAGGGGCAAACAATCAGCCCCAGAACTATGGCTACACCTTC	CASSAGTGANNQPQNYGYTF
TRBD2	TRBV20-1	.	TRBJ2-3	TGCAGTGCTAAGACTAGCGGGAGGGGCTGGGATACGCAGTATTTT	CSAKTSGRGWDTQYF
.	TRBV2	.	TRBJ1-2	TGTGCCAGCATGGGGACTACGGGACTCTACTGTGGCTACACCTTC	CASMGTTGLYCGYTF
TRBD1	TRBV7-8	.	TRBJ2-7	TGTGCCAGCAGCTTAGGGACAGGGGAATCCTACGAGCAGTACTTC	CASSLGTGESYEQYF
.	TRBV2	.	TRBJ1-1	TGTGCCAGCTTACGGAGATGGAACACTGAAGCTTTCTTT	CASLRRWNTEAFF
.	TRBV2	few	TRBJ2-2	TGTGCCAGCAGACTAGGCGGGGAGCTGTTTTTT	CASRLGGELFF
TRBD1	TRBV24-1	.	TRBJ1-2	TGTGCCACCAGTGAGGGCGGGACAGACCTCTATGGCTACACCTTC	CATSEGGTDLYGYTF
.	TRBV7-3	.	TRBJ2-7	TGTGCCAGCAGCTTATGGGCAGGGGCCTACGAGCAGTACTTC	CASSLWAGAYEQYF
TRBD1	TRBV2	.	TRBJ1-1	TGTGCCAGCTCGGGAGGGGGCACTGGAGCTTTCTTT	CASSGGGTGAFF
TRBD1	TRBV6-5	many	TRBJ1-4	TGTGCCAGCAGGAGCCAGGGGGCGAGGGATAGAAAACTGTTTTTT	CASRSQGARDRKLFF
TRBD2	TRBV11-1	.	TRBJ2-7	TGTGCCAGCAGCCAGGGACTAGCGAACGAGCAGTACTTC	CASSQGLANEQYF
.	TRBV5-5	.	TRBJ1-1	TGTGCCAGCAGCGGGTTCACAGGGTATACTGAAGCTTTCTTT	CASSGFTGYTEAFF
TRBD1	TRBV2	many	TRBJ2-7	TGTGCCAGCAGGGGGACAGAGTCCTACGAGCAGTACTTC	CASRGTESYEQYF
TRBD2	TRBV12-5	.	TRBJ2-7	TGTTCCACTAGCGGGAGCGGATCCTACGAGCAGTACTTC	CSTSGSGSYEQYF
.	TRBV5-6	few	TRBJ1-1	TGTGCCAGCAGCTGGGGGAAATCTGAAGCTTTCTTT	CASSWGKSEAFF
TRBD1	TRBV30	many	TRBJ2-1	TGTGCCTGGATGCCGGGACAGCTGGTCGGTGAGCAGTTCTTC	CAWMPGQLVGEQFF
.	TRBV25-1	.	TRBJ1-5	TGTGCCAGCAACCGACGATTCCGGAGCAATCAGCCCCAGCATTTT	CASNRRFRSNQPQHF
TRBD1	TRBV4-1	many	TRBJ1-6	TGCGCCAGCAGCCAAGGCGGGACAGTCAATTCACCCCTCCACTTT	CASSQGGTVNSPLHF
TRBD1	TRBV12-3/TRBV12-4	.	TRBJ2-6	TGTGCCAGCAGCCAAAGGGGACAGGCGGGCTCTGGGGCCAACGTCCTGACTTTC	CASSQRGQAGSGANVLTF
.	TRBV25-1	.	TRBJ1-5	TGTGCCAGCGCAAGAAATCAGCCCCAGCATTTT	CASARNQPQHF
TRBD1	TRBV25-1	.	TRBJ1-2	TGTGCCAGCACCCCTCTGACAGGGGAATATGGCTACACCTTC	CASTPLTGEYGYTF
TRBD1	TRBV29-1	.	TRBJ1-2	TGCAGCACCCGGGACAGCGACAACTATGGCTACACCTTC	CSTRDSDNYGYTF
TRBD2	TRBV7-8	few	TRBJ2-7	TGTGCCAGCAGCGCATATACTAGCGGGAGGGACGAGCAGTACTTC	CASSAYTSGRDEQYF
.	TRBV7-3	.	TRBJ2-5	TGTGCCAGCAGCTTAGACTGGGCCGGGCCCCAGTACTTC	CASSLDWAGPQYF
.	TRBV27	many	TRBJ2-1	TGTGCCAGCAGGGAGCGGGCCAATGAGCAGTTCTTC	CASRERANEQFF
TRBD1	TRBV5-1	many	TRBJ2-5	TGCGCCAGCAGCTTCTGGGACAGGGAAGAGACCCAGTACTTC	CASSFWDREETQYF
TRBD1	TRBV12-3/TRBV12-4	.	TRBJ2-1	TGTGCCAGCAGTTCCTCCGGGACAGGGAAGTACAATGAGCAGTTCTTC	CASSSSGTGKYNEQFF
.	TRBV2	.	TRBJ2-1	TGTGCCAGCAGTGTTAGGGGAAATGATGAGCAGTTCTTC	CASSVRGNDEQFF
TRBD2	TRBV20-1	few	TRBJ2-3	TGCAGTGCCGGGACTAGCGGGAGTAGCACAGATACGCAGTATTTT	CSAGTSGSSTDTQYF
.	TRBV20-1	.	TRBJ2-5	TGCAGTGGCAGGGCGGTGGACCTACGCATCGAGACCCAGTACTTC	CSGRAVDLRIETQYF
.	TRBV19	.	TRBJ2-3	TGTGCCAGTAGTACCAGAGGAAGCACAGATACGCAGTATTTT	CASSTRGSTDTQYF
.	TRBV20-1	.	TRBJ2-5	TGCAGTGCCCCAACGTTGGAGGGGGGGAGGGAGACCCAGTACTTC	CSAPTLEGGRETQYF
.	TRBV3-1	.	TRBJ2-5	TGTGCCAGCAGCCATGAGGGGCTTCAAGAGACCCAGTACTTC	CASSHEGLQETQYF
.	TRBV6-5	.	TRBJ1-2	TGTGCCAGCACCGCCGGGGACTATGGCTACACCTTC	CASTAGDYGYTF
TRBD1	TRBV5-6	many	TRBJ2-1	TGTGCCAGCAGCTTTGGGGACAGGGACACCTACAATGAGCAGTTCTTC	CASSFGDRDTYNEQFF
.	TRBV20-1	medium-sized	TRBJ1-2	TGCAGTTTTCAATCATGGATGGGGGATGGCTACACCTTC	CSFQSWMGDGYTF
.	TRBV20-1	.	TRBJ1-2	TGCAGCACCAGGGATTGGGGCTACACCTTC	CSTRDWGYTF
.	TRBV5-6	many	TRBJ2-1	TGTGCCAGCAGCCCCTTGGGGATACAGGGAGAAGGGGCTCGCAATGAGCAGTTCTTC	CASSPLGIQGEGARNEQFF
.	TRBV19	.	TRBJ1-1	TGTGCCAGTAGTAACCCGGGAGACACTGAAGCTTTCTTT	CASSNPGDTEAFF
.	TRBV29-1	few	TRBJ2-5	TGCAGCGTTGAAACCCGTGAGACCCAGTACTTC	CSVETRETQYF
.	TRBV7-9	.	TRBJ1-1	TGTGCCAGCAGCTTAGTTTCAGGGGTTGGCACTGAAGCTTTCTTT	CASSLVSGVGTEAFF
.	TRBV25-1	many	TRBJ1-1	TGTGCCAGCAGTGAAACGCCACAGCGGAACACTGAAGCTTTCTTT	CASSETPQRNTEAFF